Here is one T cell receptor (beta chain) with its context. Its antigen remains unidentified. Base quality data are lacking; no much larger clone is found one base away. The cohort consisted of 600 to 750 healthy bone marrow donors. At the time of sampling, every cohort member was nominally healthy, though immune exposures that went unrecorded were likely present. The donor tested CMV seropositive, placing the donor among the approximately 310 seropositive members of the cohort. Every donor gave a peripheral blood sample, and the peripheral blood mononuclear cells from that sample were used for TCR beta sequencing. The Qiagen DNeasy Blood Extraction Kit was used to extract genomic DNA from the blood cell samples. These data belong to a study of cytomegalovirus exposure and HLA in healthy donors (dated by TCRdb to about 2017). For the study in its entirety: In an earlier analysis of under 600 of the donors, roughly 300 Gb of sequence data and 100 million or so unique TCR beta sequences from roughly 180 million T cells were reported. An early release covering over 500 HLA-typed donors comprised approximately 290 gigabases of sequencing data and roughly 86 million unique TCR sequences. Of the 350 to 450 genotyped donors, 80% to 90% were placed in the genetic ancestry cluster associated with self-reported Caucasian donors. The study was designed to test whether signatures of past pathogen exposure could be identified by cataloging public T cell receptors. Using immunosequencing, the study profiled T cell repertoires from around 680 subjects and related those repertoires to cytomegalovirus serostatus. Along with the approximately 700-subject first cohort, a separate validation cohort of about 110 different subjects was used. High-throughput TCR immunosequencing, statistical association of individual TCRs with disease status, and machine learning were combined to predict cytomegalovirus infection status. A later analysis re-examined previously published TCR beta repertoires from about 670 donors and added high-resolution HLA genotyping to investigate patterns of TCR occurrence. Rather than using new phenotypic data, the later analysis identified candidate immune exposures from TCR beta sequences and from how often those sequences occurred across donors. To decide whether each TCR beta V gene segment behaved as functional or pseudogenic, an earlier analysis of some 600 of the donors relied on high-throughput TCR beta sequencing. Donor age, sex, ethnicity and CMV serostatus were collected together with the repertoire data. In a later genetic analysis, genome-wide SNP genotypes for about 65% of the roughly 670 donors were used, and that subset was treated as a discovery cohort. All discovery cohort repertoires had been generated on a single sequencing platform. Both class I and class II loci were covered by HLA typing, at four-digit resolution. The number of donors typed differed by locus, with about 629-640 for A, B, C, DRB1 and DQB1, 522 for DQA1, 606 for DPA1, and around 430 for DPB1. Five DR-DQ haplotypes were treated as single units for association and clustering because of strong linkage in the cohort. Among 300 to 450 genotyped donors of the cohort, an average of 235,054 unique TCR beta nucleotide sequences were sequenced per donor, roughly 18% of them non-productive.

Study-level results and caveats: A later analysis found that most CMV-associated TCR beta chains appeared HLA-restricted, with HLA associations seemingly driven largely by CMV exposure. A later analysis associated about 17,000 TCR beta sequences with specific HLA alleles at a false discovery rate of 0.05. A later analysis found that TCR association rates varied across HLA loci, with DRB1 alleles showing the most associated TCRs and HLA-C alleles the fewest. Several of the top co-occurrence clusters appeared to be linked to parvovirus B19, influenza, CMV and Epstein-Barr virus, according to a later analysis. Across donors, most TCR sequences were observed very rarely, whereas some public TCRs were present in many individuals. The sequencing pipeline was judged likely to have produced a cluster of highly shared sequence variants as a technical artifact. When HLA alleles, especially DR and DQ, strongly co-occurred, TCR associations were difficult to assign to individual alleles. A further reported finding was that TCR beta sequences accurately predicted the HLA-A and HLA-B alleles for most subjects in the first cohort. Because some donors lacked HLA typing at each locus, the association tests relied only on the typed subset. In this cohort, only TCR beta chains were sequenced, and detectable features were limited by the absence of alpha or paired-chain data. In a later analysis, HLA-associated TCR beta chains showed more clonal expansion and lower generation probabilities than non-associated chains that were equally common. Because the 87-base-pair reads could not distinguish some IMGT-functional V segments, including TRBV6-2 and TRBV6-3, those segments were excluded. Because counts were too low, approximately 18 rarely observed V segments, including chromosome 9 orphons, were excluded from the earlier analysis of around 590 of the donors. It was suggested by the authors that the approach could potentially be generalized to other disease states and immunological phenotypes. Sequencing depth was assumed to be roughly uniform across donors in the presence/absence analyses, though that assumption may not hold. For the cohort, immune exposure information was limited to CMV serostatus. In the study, 150 to 200 TCR beta chains were listed as associated with cytomegalovirus. A later genetic analysis reported fewer N-insertions in productive TCRs among donors in an Asian-associated ancestry cluster than the roughly 700-donor mean. Broadly in line with IMGT annotations, most TCR beta V segments showed up in productive rearrangements about 90% or about 30% of the time in an earlier analysis of approximately 600 of the donors. A few of the identified cytomegalovirus-associated TCR beta chains were confirmed in vitro to be specific for cytomegalovirus antigens. The classifier was reported to diagnose cytomegalovirus status with high specificity and sensitivity in both the original cohort and the validation cohort. In a later genetic analysis, a missense DCLRE1C variant was associated with V-gene and J-gene trimming of TCR beta chains, and the association was replicated in an independent cohort. Correlated functional status among segregating V segments might reflect linkage disequilibrium, but an unknown experimental factor could not be ruled out.

Measured from the cysteine to the phenylalanine, the CDR3 is 19 residues long. This entry keeps only the CDR3 DNA: 57 bases, framed from base 1. The germline V gene sets CDR1 to SGHVS and CDR2 to FQNEAQ. Germline trimming amounts to 4 bases on V and 0 bases on J, with 11 as the count of junction bases outside the gene matches. Libraries were built with the immunoSEQ multiplex PCR assay. A mixture of 60 forward primers for TCR Vbeta segments and 13 reverse primers for TCR Jbeta segments was used in the multiplex PCR. A multiplex PCR assay on genomic DNA amplified the CDR3 region of rearranged TCR beta genes. The Illumina HiSeq System was used to sequence the amplified TCR beta libraries as 87-base-pair reads. Processing in the source paper ran as follows. A later analysis tallied 75 million to 95 million unique TCR beta chains across the 700 or so repertoires, and about 10 million of those chains were shared by two or more donors. Raw reads were error-corrected and collapsed into unique sequences with a nearest-neighbor algorithm that merged closely related sequences to remove PCR and sequencing errors. To assign V, D and J gene segments, CDR3 sequences were aligned to IMGT reference sequences. Each retained sequence needed at least a six-nucleotide match to both a V gene segment and a J gene segment. A rearrangement counted as productive if the CDR3 had no stop codons and remained in frame with V and J, and every other rearrangement counted as non-productive. CDR3 was defined by IMGT convention, running from the second conserved V-encoded cysteine to the conserved J-encoded phenylalanine. The earlier analysis of 450 to 750 of the donors excluded any sequence lacking an unambiguous match to a single V gene segment. In an earlier analysis of 587 of the donors, V segments were called functional above 56.7% productive rearrangements and were called segregating when the between-donor standard deviation exceeded 5%. A statistical classification framework was developed to diagnose cytomegalovirus status using the catalog of TCR beta chain sequences. In a later analysis, TCR nucleotide sequences were compared against IMGT/GENE-DB human TR gene sequences so that V and J genes could be assigned. In a later analysis, CDR3 sequences and most-parsimonious VDJ recombination scenarios were assigned using the TCRdist pipeline. In a later analysis, each TCR beta chain was defined by its CDR3 amino acid sequence together with its V-gene family, and reads lacking a unique V-gene family were excluded. To address suspected cross-contamination and a sequencing artifact, a later analysis removed 592 highly shared, low-generation-probability nucleotide sequences. In a later analysis, a clonal expansion index was calculated for each public chain from normalized within-repertoire ranks of inferred template counts. A later analysis computed generation probabilities with a VDJ recombination model fitted to out-of-frame rearrangements, and checked the results against IGoR. In a later analysis, TCR-TCR, TCR-HLA and TCR-CMV co-occurrence was scored with hypergeometric tests, and a repertoire-size bias correction was applied to TCR pairs. False discovery rates were estimated in a later analysis by permuting HLA or CMV assignments 20 times. In a later analysis, co-occurring TCRs were grouped using DBSCAN, with TCRdist sequence similarity added in when clustering inside HLA-allele-positive subsets. Co-occurrence clustering excluded repertoires with fewer than 30,000 or more than 120,000 public chains, plus five with anomalous nucleotide sharing. TCRdb provides this immuneACCESS table in a form limited to in-frame rearrangements. Some clones are lacking; in checked studies, under half of them reflect an unresolved V gene, and why the rest are absent is not known. Clone size and the V and J calls come from that table; the DNA yielded D and trimming. The sample table holds approximately 190,000 clones, of which more than 70% were seen once. 1.5% to 2% of the sample is in the top ten clones.

This TCR derives from a man aged 35 to 55 in good health and CMV-seropositive. The chain is assembled from TRBV7-8 and TRBJ2-6, with 8 middle bases fitting TRBD1. The sequenced material came from PBMCs. The DNA sequence is as follows: TGTGCCAGCAGCTCCGCGACAGGGGAACATTACTCTGGGGCCAACGTCCTGACTTTC. Its coded protein is CASSSATGEHYSGANVLTF.